This is a list of T cell receptor beta chains from one sample in a study of cytomegalovirus exposure and HLA in healthy donors. Generated by immunoSEQ multiplex PCR, the TCRdb table keeps only in-frame clones and is missing some. The sample has 120,000 to 150,000 clones; about 75% are singletons. The sample consisted of PBMCs. Receptor source: a man aged 18-30 years in good health and CMV-seronegative. CDR3s include the opening cysteine and the closing phenylalanine or tryptophan. D genes are given only for firm matches. The listing skips clone size in some rows; elsewhere it reads once, few, many or a size class.

clone size	V gene	J gene	D gene	CDR3 DNA	CDR3 protein
once	TRBV5-4	TRBJ2-3	TRBD2	TGTGCCAGCAGCCTAATGACTAGCGGGGGTACTTCTAGCACAGATACGCAGTATTTT	CASSLMTSGGTSSTDTQYF
.	TRBV28	TRBJ2-5	.	TGTGCCAGCAGTTTATGGGGCCAGGGAATAGAGACCCAGTACTTC	CASSLWGQGIETQYF
.	TRBV7-6	TRBJ1-5	TRBD1	TGTGCCAGCAGCTCAGAAACGACAGGGTTTAATCAGCCCCAGCATTTT	CASSSETTGFNQPQHF
few	TRBV5-5	TRBJ1-1	.	TGTGCCAGCAGCCGGGGGGACACCGAAGCTTTCTTT	CASSRGDTEAFF
once	TRBV5-1	TRBJ2-3	TRBD2	TGCGCCAGCAACCCTAGCGGGGGGAACACAGATACGCAGTATTTT	CASNPSGGNTDTQYF
.	TRBV19	TRBJ2-4	TRBD2	TGTGCCAGTAGTATTCGGCAGGGGACTAGCGCGATGGAAGCCAAAAACATTCAGTACTTC	CASSIRQGTSAMEAKNIQYF
.	TRBV10-2	TRBJ1-2	.	TGCGCCAGCAGTGAGTCCCAGGGTGTCCCTAACTATGGCTACACCTTC	CASSESQGVPNYGYTF
.	TRBV19	TRBJ1-5	.	TGTGCCAGTAGTATTTTGGAGGGTGGAGGTCAGCCCCAGCATTTT	CASSILEGGGQPQHF
few	TRBV9	TRBJ2-7	TRBD2	TGTGCCAGCAGCGTGTTTAGCGGGAGCACCTACGAGCAGTACTTC	CASSVFSGSTYEQYF
few	TRBV2	TRBJ1-1	.	TGTGCCACCCTGATCGGGGGGGCGAACACTGAAGCTTTCTTT	CATLIGGANTEAFF
.	TRBV11-3	TRBJ2-2	TRBD1	TGTGCCAGCAGCCCTGGGACAGGGGACCACACCGGGGAGCTGTTTTTT	CASSPGTGDHTGELFF
.	TRBV7-3	TRBJ2-2	TRBD1	TGTGCCAGCAGCTTCGGCGGGACAGGGGTTTCGAACACCGGGGAGCTGTTTTTT	CASSFGGTGVSNTGELFF
once	TRBV7-9	TRBJ2-7	.	TGTGCCAGCAGCTTATTACAGGAGTCCTACGAGCAGTACTTC	CASSLLQESYEQYF
few	TRBV10-3	TRBJ2-5	.	TGTGCCATCAGTGAGACAGGCGAAGAGACCCAGTACTTC	CAISETGEETQYF
.	TRBV6-4	TRBJ1-1	.	TGTGCCAGCAGTGACTCTGCGGGCACTGAAGCTTTCTTT	CASSDSAGTEAFF
.	TRBV5-1	TRBJ2-7	.	TGCGCCAGCAGCTTGGGGGCGAGAGACGAGCAGTACTTC	CASSLGARDEQYF
few	TRBV19	TRBJ2-5	TRBD2	TGTGCCAGTAGTAGGACTAGCGGGAAGTGGGAGACCCAGTACTTC	CASSRTSGKWETQYF
.	TRBV6-5	TRBJ1-2	.	TGTGCCAGCAGTTACTTGGGGGGAGCGGATGGCTACACCTTC	CASSYLGGADGYTF
.	TRBV28	TRBJ2-3	TRBD2	TGTGCCAGCAGACCGGGACTAGTAATCGCAGATACGCAGTATTTT	CASRPGLVIADTQYF
.	TRBV5-1	TRBJ2-3	.	TGCGCCAGCAGCTTGGCCACAGGCCCACCATTTCCCACAGATACGCAGTATTTT	CASSLATGPPFPTDTQYF
few	TRBV6-6	TRBJ2-5	TRBD2	TGTGCCAGCAGTTACTGGGGAGGGAAAGAGACCCAGTACTTC	CASSYWGGKETQYF
few	TRBV14	TRBJ2-1	.	TGTGCCAGCAGCCAAGAATCGTACAGACCACCCTACAATGAGCAGTTCTTC	CASSQESYRPPYNEQFF
few	TRBV6-6	TRBJ1-1	TRBD1	TGTGCCATCGGAGGGGGCAATCCCCTCGATGGCACTGAAGCTTTCTTT	CAIGGGNPLDGTEAFF
.	TRBV5-4	TRBJ2-7	TRBD1	TGTGCCAGCAGCTTGGCCCGACAGGGGAAGCAGTACTTC	CASSLARQGKQYF
.	TRBV28	TRBJ2-1	.	TGTGCCAGCAGTCTCCGGAAGGGGGGGTACAATGAGCAGTTCTTC	CASSLRKGGYNEQFF
.	TRBV5-1	TRBJ1-6	.	TGCGCCAGCAGATCCGACGAGGGATCACCCCTCCACTTT	CASRSDEGSPLHF
.	TRBV6-1	TRBJ2-7	.	TGTGCCAGCAGTGAAGCTGGGGGCGCCACCGAGCAGTACTTC	CASSEAGGATEQYF
.	TRBV19	TRBJ1-4	TRBD1	TGTGCCAGTAGTATAGGACAGGGAAGTAGTGGTGAAAAACTGTTTTTT	CASSIGQGSSGEKLFF
once	TRBV13	TRBJ2-7	.	TGTGCCAGCAGCTTAGGGTTGGGGGACAGTGAGAAGAGGACTACCGACGGCGAGCAGTACTTC	CASSLGLGDSEKRTTDGEQYF
few	TRBV5-4	TRBJ2-3	.	TGTGCCAGCAGCACCGACAGTAGCACAGATACGCAGTATTTT	CASSTDSSTDTQYF
.	TRBV4-1	TRBJ2-1	TRBD1	TGCGCCAGCAGCCAAGGACACGGGACAGCCCCTAACAATGAGCAGTTCTTC	CASSQGHGTAPNNEQFF
.	TRBV6-5	TRBJ1-2	.	TGTGCCAGCAGTTACTCGAGAGTTACCTCTGGCTACACCTTC	CASSYSRVTSGYTF
.	TRBV6-1	TRBJ1-4	.	TGTGCCAGCATTTTAGCGTTCGGCGGGGGCAGAGATCTGTTTTTT	CASILAFGGGRDLFF
.	TRBV5-4	TRBJ1-4	TRBD1	TGTGCCAGCAGCCCCGAAGGGGGACAGGGGAATGAAAAACTGTTTTTT	CASSPEGGQGNEKLFF
.	TRBV7-6	TRBJ2-3	TRBD2	TGTGCCAGCAGCTCCCAACAGACTAGCCTAGATACGCAGTATTTT	CASSSQQTSLDTQYF
once	TRBV7-3	TRBJ2-5	TRBD2	TGTGCCAGCAGCTGGACTCCCGGGGAGGGGGAGACCCAGTACTTC	CASSWTPGEGETQYF
.	TRBV11-2	TRBJ2-1	TRBD2	TGTGCCAGCAGCTTAGGTCTAGCGGGAGTTTCCTACAATGAGCAGTTCTTC	CASSLGLAGVSYNEQFF
few	TRBV15	TRBJ2-2	TRBD2	TGTGCCACCAGCAGAGATCTGGGGACTAGTAACACCGGGGAGCTGTTTTTT	CATSRDLGTSNTGELFF
.	TRBV10-3	TRBJ2-7	TRBD1	TGTGCCATCAGTGTTACGGACAGGGCAAACTCCTACGAGCAGTACTTC	CAISVTDRANSYEQYF
.	TRBV18	TRBJ1-6	.	TGTGCCAGCTCACTAACAGGGAGCTCCTATAATTCCCCCCTCCACTTT	CASSLTGSSYNSPLHF
.	TRBV15	TRBJ2-7	TRBD1	TGTGCCACCAGCCGATTAGCCGGGACAGCTTCCTACGAGCAGTACTTC	CATSRLAGTASYEQYF
.	TRBV18	TRBJ2-7	TRBD1	TGTGCCAGCTCATTCACCGGGACCCACGCAGGGGGAGAGCAGTACTTC	CASSFTGTHAGGEQYF
.	TRBV5-6	TRBJ1-1	.	TGTGCCAGCAGCTTGGCTTATCGGGAGAACACTGAAGCTTTCTTT	CASSLAYRENTEAFF